This T cell receptor beta chain was sequenced during a study of beta chain features in type 1 diabetes. Broader study findings: Patients with type 1 diabetes carried fewer insertions and had more deletions at their VDJ junctions. The study found that naive, central memory and Treg TCRB repertoires appeared more similar in patients than in healthy donors. Researchers caution that PCR might favor shorter templates, equally among patients and controls. There was a moderate but significant shortening of TCRB CDR3s in all four CD4+ subsets of Type 1 diabetes patients.

The CDR3 sequence is 14 residues long. Germline V gives CDR1 MGHRA, CDR2 YSYEKL. Trimming removed 1 base at V and 0 bases at J, with 6 bases between. To note about this clone: Its antigen is unidentified.

What was sequenced were expressed TCRB transcripts, since all of the isolated RNA had been reverse transcribed. The method was immunoSEQ multiplex PCR; TCRdb's version includes in-frame clones alone and lacks a portion of them. The repertoire has around 650,000 clones, roughly 12% of them found once; the top ten carry around 0.12%. This receptor was identified in a young man with type 1 diabetes. Sequencing input: naive CD4+ T cells from blood. The V gene is TRBV4-1, the J gene TRBJ1-1; the D is unclear. The chain's CDR3 is CASSQVSVNTEAFF. The CDR3, as DNA: TGCGCCAGCAGCCAAGTTTCGGTGAACACTGAAGCTTTCTTT.